This T cell receptor (beta chain) was sequenced in a study of blood T cell repertoires in acute mononucleosis (dated by TCRdb to between 2020 and 2021). Some background on the complete study: Convalescent samples were collected 5 to 8 months after the acute presentation, representing the memory response. A mean blood EBV load of roughly 3.8 log10 genome copies per million B cells was observed during acute infection, and a mean blood EBV load of about 2.5 was observed at convalescence.

Explained via the paper, the time point label denotes: convalescence about 6 months (5-8 months) after acute presentation (visit 7). The study tracked CD8 T cell responses to two immunodominant EBV epitopes, BRLF1 109 (YVL-BR) and BMLF1 280 (GLC-BM), over primary infection. Primary EBV infection was indicated by a positive serum heterophile antibody test and EBV viral capsid antigen-specific IgM. Total CD8 T cells were first enriched from PBMCs by magnetic positive selection (MACS). Live CD3+ CD8+ tetramer+ cells were sorted on a FACSAria III to over 85% purity. Cells were sorted with a PE-conjugated tetramer loaded with the BMLF1 280-288 peptide. TCR repertoires of EBV epitope-specific CD8 T cells were deep-sequenced directly ex vivo after tetramer sorting, at acute infection and at convalescence. The donors were a few individuals between about 18 and 29 years old who had clinical acute infectious mononucleosis along with laboratory evidence of primary EBV infection. Heparinized peripheral blood was drawn at clinical presentation with mononucleosis symptoms and again about 6 months later. Ficoll-Paque density gradient centrifugation was used to isolate PBMCs.

Broad study findings and their caveats: Just approximately 9.3% of the unique acute clonotypes remained in convalescence, but these persisting clonotypes accounted for most of the response, and new, diverse de novo clonotypes seemingly replaced the other acute clonotypes. With only a few donors in the cohort, group averages were based on very few individuals. Because only a fraction of each donor's blood was analyzed, sampling error might partly explain the low overlap between acute and convalescent clonotypes. Both chains seemed to play a part in GLC-BM selection, with public TCRbeta motifs on BV14-BJ2 and BV20-BJ1 appearing together with a TCRalpha motif on AV5-AJ31.

Reading from cysteine to phenylalanine, the CDR3 counts 15 amino acids. Left in the record is the CDR3 DNA by itself, 45 bases read in frame from the first base. The CDR1 and CDR2 encoded by the germline V gene (reference sequence) are LNHDA and SQIVND. Germline trimming amounts to 5 bases on V and 4 bases on J, with 7 as the count of junction bases outside the gene matches. For TCR profiling, total RNA from no fewer than 10,000 sorted tetramer+ CD8 T cells was reverse transcribed into cDNA. PCR with primers that anneal to V and J regions amplified CDR3 regions and added unique molecular identifiers to track templates. The immunoSEQ platform, including its sequencing and error-correction standards, was used to profile TCRalpha and TCRbeta chains. Per the authors' processing: Clonal copy numbers were corrected for sequencing and PCR errors, and CDR3s were defined according to IMGT conventions. Analysis was restricted to productive rearrangements and performed with immunoSEQ Analyzer versions 2.0 and 3.0, while gene-pairing frequencies underwent further processing in Microsoft Excel. Circos plots were used to visualize V-J pairings, and MEME together with a custom motifSearch program was used to find CDR3 motifs. The OLGA algorithm was used to calculate the probability of generation of TCR sequences. A clonotype seen at both visits was called persistent, a clonotype seen only at the acute visit was called nonpersistent, and a clonotype seen only at convalescence was called de novo. An amino acid clonotype used by more than one donor was defined as a public TCR. Drawn from immuneACCESS, this table holds only the in-frame rearrangements with V and J called that TCRdb kept. Clones are partly lost; checked studies trace under half to an unresolved V gene and leave the rest unexplained. V and J calls and clone size are given by that table; D and trimming were obtained from the DNA. In this sample the table shows 2,600 or so clones, about 25% of which occur a single time. The ten biggest clones cover about half of the sample.

This clone is large (0.1 to 1%) in terms of sample share. No clone much larger than this one lies a single base away; base qualities are absent. The rearranged chain carries TRBV19 and TRBJ1-5, with 8 junctional bases fitting TRBD1. The receptor's source is a woman in her late teens or twenties with infectious mononucleosis caused by EBV. Sequencing was performed on EBV GLC epitope tetramer+ CD8+ T cells sorted from PBMCs, taken during convalescence from infectious mononucleosis. The intended sense of this specimen's cell subset or site label: CD8 T cells binding tetramer with EBV BMLF1 280-288 peptide (GLC-BM). The sequenced DNA: TGTGCCAGTAGTGTCCGGGACAGGAATAATCAGCCCCAGCATTTT. Protein translation: CASSVRDRNNQPQHF.